This T cell receptor (beta chain) was identified in a study of CD8 T cells in ankylosing spondylitis. In its sample, this clonotype was seen many times. Its antigen is as yet unknown. Each CDR3 protein is one row after TCRdb ran MiXCR on the 5' RACE reads. Of 8,500 to 9,000 distinct CDR3 sequences listed, 3.9% are singletons. Germline assignment: CDR1 SGDLS and CDR2 YYNGEE. This CDR3 is 16 amino acids long. The V gene end was trimmed by 0 bases and the J gene end by 8 bases; junction bases not matched to a gene: 8. The study's findings and limits: A subset of motif variants has previously been described in the synovial fluid and blood of reactive arthritis.

V and J are TRBV9 and TRBJ2-1; 10 nucleotides match TRBD2. Source material: blood, either unsorted or a sorted T cell fraction (not recorded which). The source is a female donor with ankylosing spondylitis or in good health (not recorded which). The CDR3 DNA reads TGTGCCAGCAGCGTAGCTGTAGCTAGCGGGGGATATGAGCAGTTCTTC. Translating gives CASSVAVASGGYEQFF.